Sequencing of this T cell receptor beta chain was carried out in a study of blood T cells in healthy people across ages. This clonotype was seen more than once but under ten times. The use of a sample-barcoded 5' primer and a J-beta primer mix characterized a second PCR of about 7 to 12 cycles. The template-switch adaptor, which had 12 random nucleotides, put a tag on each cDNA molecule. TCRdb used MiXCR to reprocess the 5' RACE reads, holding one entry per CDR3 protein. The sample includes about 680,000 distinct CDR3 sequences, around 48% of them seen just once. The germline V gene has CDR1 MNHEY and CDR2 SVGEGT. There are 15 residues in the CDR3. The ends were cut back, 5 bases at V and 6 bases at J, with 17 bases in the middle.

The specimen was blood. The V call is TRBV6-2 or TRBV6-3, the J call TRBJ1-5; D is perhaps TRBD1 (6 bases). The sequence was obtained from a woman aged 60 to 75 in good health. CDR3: CASSPGGAGSQPQHF. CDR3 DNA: TGTGCCAGCAGTCCCGGGGGGGCGGGAAGTCAGCCCCAGCATTTT.